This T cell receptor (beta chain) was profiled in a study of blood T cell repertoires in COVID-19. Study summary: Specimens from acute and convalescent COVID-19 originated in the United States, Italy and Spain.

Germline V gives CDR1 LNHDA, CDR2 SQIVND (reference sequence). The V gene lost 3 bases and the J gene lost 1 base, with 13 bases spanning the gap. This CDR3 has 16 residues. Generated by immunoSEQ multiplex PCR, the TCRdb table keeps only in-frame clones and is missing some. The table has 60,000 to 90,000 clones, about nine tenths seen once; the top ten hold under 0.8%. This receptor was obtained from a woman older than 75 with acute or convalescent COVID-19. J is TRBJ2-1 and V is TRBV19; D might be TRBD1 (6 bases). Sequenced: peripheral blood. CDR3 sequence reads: CASSIGAGVSYNEQFF. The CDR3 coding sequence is TGTGCCAGTAGTATCGGGGCAGGGGTGTCCTACAATGAGCAGTTCTTC.